This T cell receptor beta chain was identified during a study of memory CD4+ T cells and cytomegalovirus serostatus. Overall study context: This sample comes from healthy Belgian adults, roughly 9 CMV seropositive, approximately 24 seronegative.

The sort gate was single viable CD3+CD4+CD8-CD45RO+ cells for memory CD4+ T cells. Serostatus was set by detecting CMV pp150, pp28, p38, p52 IgG. Study-wide points: CD4+ memory repertoires contained about two fifths of the roughly 160 reported CMV TCRbeta sequences.

The protocol was immunoSEQ multiplex PCR, while the TCRdb copy is restricted to in-frame clones and leaves out a portion. Found here are about 50,000 clones, 78% of them singletons; the top ten hold around 0.77%. This CDR3 contains 15 residues. Germline V CDR1 and CDR2: MNHNS, SASEGT. V lost 1 base and J lost 5; bases outside the gene matches: 5. About this clone itself: Its specificity is not known.

The sequence derives from an adult in good health and CMV-seronegative. Sequenced: memory CD4+ T cells from blood. The chain joins TRBV6-1 to TRBJ2-7; 10 positions match TRBD1. CDR3 bases: TGTGCCAGCAGTGAAGGGGGGACAGGGGCCAACGAGCAGTACTTC. It encodes CASSEGGTGANEQYF.